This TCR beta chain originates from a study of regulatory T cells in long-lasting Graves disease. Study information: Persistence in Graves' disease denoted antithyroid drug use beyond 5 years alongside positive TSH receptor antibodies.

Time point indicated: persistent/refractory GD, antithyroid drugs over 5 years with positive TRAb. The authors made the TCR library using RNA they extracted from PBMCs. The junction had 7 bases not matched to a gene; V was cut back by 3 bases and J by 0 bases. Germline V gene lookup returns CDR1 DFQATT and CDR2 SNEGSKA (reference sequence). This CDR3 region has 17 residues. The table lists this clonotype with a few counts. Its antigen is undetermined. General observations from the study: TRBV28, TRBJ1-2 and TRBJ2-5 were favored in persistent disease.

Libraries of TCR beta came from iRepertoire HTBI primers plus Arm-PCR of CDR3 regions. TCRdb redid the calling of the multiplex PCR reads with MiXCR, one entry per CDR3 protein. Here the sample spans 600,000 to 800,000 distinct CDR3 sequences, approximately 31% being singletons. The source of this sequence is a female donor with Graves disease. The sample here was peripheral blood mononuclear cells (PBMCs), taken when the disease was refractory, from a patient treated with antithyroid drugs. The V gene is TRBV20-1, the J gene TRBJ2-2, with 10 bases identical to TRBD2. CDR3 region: CSASPASGRPNTGELFF. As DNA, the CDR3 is TGCAGTGCTAGCCCGGCTAGCGGGAGACCGAACACCGGGGAGCTGTTTTTT.